The 32 T cell receptor beta chains below come from one sample, sequenced in a study of shared clonotypes between healthy human individuals. TCRdb's copy holds only in-frame clones and misses some; the assay was immunoSEQ multiplex PCR. The table lists about 470,000 clones, around 79% of them singletons. The specimen sequenced was PBMCs. The source of these receptors is a woman aged 40 to 49 in good health. Some clones in this sample may be carry-over from other donors' samples.

This chain uses TRBV20-1 with TRBJ2-3, with D unclear. The length of the CDR3 is 10 residues. The ends were cut back, 6 bases at V and 7 bases at J, with 8 bases in the middle. Germline V gives CDR1 DFQATT, CDR2 SNEGSKA (reference sequence). CDR3 protein: CSAFVNTQYF. The CDR3 coding sequence is TGCAGTGCCTTCGTGAATACGCAGTATTTT.

DNA of the CDR3: TGCGCCAGCAGCTTGAACTTTCTCCTAGCGGGGTCACAAGAGACCCAGTACTTC. Translated, it gives CASSLNFLLAGSQETQYF. V is TRBV5-1 and J is TRBJ2-5; the match to TRBD2 covers 9 bases. CDR1 SGHRS and CDR2 YFSETQ come from the germline V gene. The V segment lost 1 base and the J segment 2 bases; nucleotides outside the gene matches: 12. This CDR3 is built from 18 residues.

The V call is TRBV5-4, the J call TRBJ2-7; D unclear. V was clipped by 0 bases and J by 1 base, with 8 bases between them. CDR1 and CDR2 from the germline V gene are SGHNT and YYREEE (reference sequence). The CDR3 has 14 amino acids. The CDR3 DNA follows: TGTGCCAGCAGCTTGGAACCGGTTTCCTACGAGCAGTACTTC. Its protein product is CASSLEPVSYEQYF.

This rearrangement joins TRBV5-6 to TRBJ1-2; D is perhaps TRBD1 (6 bases). The germline V gene has CDR1 SGHDT and CDR2 YYEEEE. V lost 2 bases to trimming and J lost 13 bases, with 15 bases between them. This CDR3 has 12 amino acids. In nucleotides, the CDR3 is TGTGCCAGCAGCTTCGGGCAGGGGCTAGGCACCTTC. It yields the protein CASSFGQGLGTF. Full variable domain (remainder filled in from reference TRBV5-6 and TRBJ1-2): DAGVTQSPTHLIKTRGQQVTLRCSPKSGHDTVSWYQQALGQGPQFIFQYYEEEERQRGNFPDRFSGHQFPNYSSELNVNALLLGDSALYLCASSFGQGLGTFGSGTRLTVV.

The chain combines TRBV27 with TRBJ2-3; a weak D match, TRBD1 (5 bases). With 3 bases removed from V and 11 bases from J, the gap between germline ends came to 12 bases. Looked up from germline, CDR1 is MNHEY and CDR2 is SMNVEV (reference sequence). This CDR3 has 12 amino acids. CDR3 DNA: TGTGCCAGCAGTTTCCGACAGAGTGGGCAGTATTTT. This codes for CASSFRQSGQYF.

The rearrangement joins TRBV18 to TRBJ2-6; TRBD2 is a possible D gene (5 bases). Between the trimmed V and J ends, which lost 8 bases and 4 bases, there was a span of 12 bases. The CDR3 is 14 residues long. Germline CDR1 KGHSH, CDR2 LQKENI. CDR3 loop: CASTDSSGANVLTF. The CDR3 nucleotides read TGTGCCAGCACGGACTCCTCAGGGGCCAACGTCCTGACTTTC.

The chain employs TRBV15 and TRBJ2-2, with D hard to call. V lost 9 bases and J 2 bases, leaving 13 bases between the germline ends. In germline, CDR1 is LNHNV, CDR2 YYDKDF (reference sequence). There are 14 residues in the CDR3. CDR3 in DNA: TGTGCCACTAGATCGCCGAAAAACACCGGGGAGCTGTTTTTT. Translated, it gives CATRSPKNTGELFF.

The chain joins TRBV29-1 to TRBJ2-1; a weak D match, TRBD1 (6 bases). CDR3 length: 11 amino acids. The ends were cut back, 2 bases at V and 9 bases at J, with 8 bases in the middle. CDR1 and CDR2 from the germline V gene are SQVTM and ANQGSEA. This chain's CDR3 is CSVERGGEQFF. In nucleotides, the CDR3 is TGCAGCGTTGAAAGAGGGGGTGAGCAGTTCTTC.

The V call is TRBV6-4, the J call TRBJ2-1; D perhaps matches TRBD2 (6 bases). Trimming pared 3 bases from V and 8 bases from J, leaving 14 bases between. Germline V gene lookup returns CDR1 MRHNA and CDR2 SNTAGT. CDR3 length: 14 residues. The CDR3 protein is CASSEEGPGHEQFF. The CDR3 nucleotides read TGTGCCAGCAGTGAGGAGGGGCCGGGGCATGAGCAGTTCTTC.

The V and J genes are TRBV9 and TRBJ2-1; 7 positions agree with TRBD2. Germline V CDR1 and CDR2: SGDLS, YYNGEE. This CDR3 contains 13 residues. Trimming took 4 bases from V and 9 from J; bases not matched to a gene: 7. As DNA, the CDR3 is TGTGCCAGCAGCAACGGACTAGGAGGTGAGCAGTTCTTC. This gives the protein CASSNGLGGEQFF. Filled out from reference TRBV9 and TRBJ2-1, the complete variable domain reads DSGVTQTPKHLITATGQRVTLRCSPRSGDLSVYWYQQSLDQGLQFLIQYYNGEERAKGNILERFSAQQFPDLHSELNLSSLELGDSALYFCASSNGLGGEQFFGPGTRLTVL.

To note about this clone: Other DNA variants within this sample encode the same CDR3. The V gene is TRBV28, the J gene TRBJ2-3; D not certain. The ends were cut back, 5 bases at V and 6 bases at J, with 6 bases in the middle. Looked up from germline, CDR1 is MDHEN and CDR2 is SYDVKM. The CDR3 is 11 residues long. CDR3 DNA sequence: TGTGCCAGCAGTCCCCGGGATACGCAGTATTTT. As protein: CASSPRDTQYF.

The CDR3 loop is CASSPSGDYNEQFF. The CDR3 region has the DNA TGTGCCAGCTCACCAAGCGGGGATTACAATGAGCAGTTCTTC. The chain recombines TRBV18 with TRBJ2-1; 7 bases are a match to TRBD2. V lost 2 bases, J lost 4 bases, and 2 bases stayed unmatched. The CDR3 sequence is 14 residues long. The V gene's germline CDR1 is KGHSH and CDR2 LQKENI.

This CDR3 reads CASSRDWSGANVLTF. The CDR3 bases are TGTGCCAGCAGCCGGGACTGGTCTGGGGCCAACGTCCTGACTTTC. The J gene is TRBJ2-6, the V gene TRBV5-6, with TRBD2 as a possible D gene (6 bases). Germline V gives CDR1 SGHDT, CDR2 YYEEEE. Trimming pared 4 bases from V and 1 base from J, leaving 9 bases between. This CDR3 comprises 15 residues.

This chain joins TRBV7-2 and TRBJ2-3, with 8 bases lining up with TRBD2. CDR3 length: 14 residues. V was clipped by 3 bases and J by 4 bases; unmatched bases: 3. Germline CDR1 reads SGHTA; CDR2 reads FQGNSA. The CDR3 region is CASSFSGMADTQYF. For the CDR3, the DNA is TGTGCCAGCAGCTTTAGCGGGATGGCAGATACGCAGTATTTT.

The chain recombines TRBV29-1 with TRBJ2-5; 9 nucleotides align to TRBD1. The length of the CDR3 is 14 residues. V lost 3 bases to trimming and J lost 2 bases; unmatched junction nucleotides: 4. Per the germline V gene, CDR1 is SQVTM and CDR2 is ANQGSEA. The CDR3 nucleotides are TGCAGCGTTGACGGGACAGGGTTTCAAGAGACCCAGTACTTC. This gives the protein CSVDGTGFQETQYF. The full variable domain, in which reference TRBV29-1 and TRBJ2-5 provide the parts outside the CDR3, is SAVISQKPSRDICQRGTSLTIQCQVDSQVTMMFWYRQQPGQSLTLIATANQGSEATYESGFVIDKFPISRPNLTFSTLTVSNMSPEDSSIYLCSVDGTGFQETQYFGPGTRLLVL.

This rearrangement joins TRBV5-6 to TRBJ2-3; TRBD2 might be the D (6 bases). V gave up 4 bases and J gave up 2 bases, with 17 bases separating them. The CDR3 length is 16 residues. CDR1 and CDR2 (germline): SGHDT, YYEEEE. Here the CDR3 DNA reads TGTGCCAGCAGCCGCCTGGGGACTGGGATCACAGATACGCAGTATTTT. Translating it yields CASSRLGTGITDTQYF.

The gene calls are TRBV28 and TRBJ2-7; no clear D gene. The CDR3 length is 11 residues. Per germline, CDR1 MDHEN and CDR2 SYDVKM. V lost 5 bases, J lost 5 bases, and 7 bases lay in between. The CDR3 sequence: CASSLSHEQYF. The CDR3 nucleotides read TGTGCCAGCAGTCTGTCCCACGAGCAGTACTTC.

This chain joins TRBV29-1 and TRBJ2-3; 7 bases align to TRBD2. The germline V gene has CDR1 SQVTM and CDR2 ANQGSEA. The CDR3 is 16 amino acids. The junction had 15 bases not matched to a gene; V was cut back by 4 bases and J by 5 bases. The CDR3 here is CSVGGGAGAGGDTQYF. The CDR3 bases are TGCAGCGTTGGGGGAGGGGCGGGAGCGGGTGGAGATACGCAGTATTTT.

The J gene is TRBJ2-6, the V gene TRBV30; 9 bases line up with TRBD1. V gave up 2 bases and J gave up 11 bases; unmatched junction bases: 1. This CDR3 contains 12 residues. CDR1 GTSNPN and CDR2 SVGIG come from the germline V gene (reference sequence). This chain's CDR3 is CAWSRTGDVLTF. DNA of the CDR3: TGTGCCTGGAGTCGGACAGGGGACGTCCTGACTTTC. Based on the CDR3 plus reference TRBV30 and TRBJ2-6, the full variable domain is SQTIHQWPATLVQPVGSPLSLECTVEGTSNPNLYWYRQAAGRGLQLLFYSVGIGQISSEVPQNLSASRPQDRQFILSSKKLLLSDSGFYLCAWSRTGDVLTFGAGSRLTVL.

The chain is built from TRBV7-3 and TRBJ2-1; 10 bases fit TRBD2. The V gene end was trimmed by 1 base and the J gene end by 9 bases; junction bases not matched to a gene: 6. The CDR3 is 15 residues long. Germline CDR1 and CDR2: SGHTA and FQGTGA. This CDR3 is CASSLMSSGSPEQFF. The DNA of the CDR3 is TGTGCCAGCAGCTTAATGTCTAGCGGGAGCCCTGAGCAGTTCTTC.

The chain joins TRBV11-2 to TRBJ2-1; TRBD2 matches 12 bases. J lost 4 bases, V lost 8 bases, and 6 bases had no gene match. The germline gives CDR1 SGHAT, CDR2 FQNNGV. This CDR3 spans 15 amino acids. For the CDR3, the DNA is TGTGCCAGCGGTCGGACTAGCGGGAAATACAATGAGCAGTTCTTC. Amino acid sequence: CASGRTSGKYNEQFF.

V and J are TRBV27 and TRBJ2-1, with D possibly matching TRBD2 (7 bases). Trimming cost V 0 bases and J 0 bases, with 12 bases left between them. CDR3 size: 17 residues. Germline V gives CDR1 MNHEY, CDR2 SMNVEV (reference sequence). CDR3 in amino acids: CASSLSRRGGSYNEQFF. Here the CDR3 DNA reads TGTGCCAGCAGTTTATCCCGGAGGGGGGGCTCCTACAATGAGCAGTTCTTC.

The rearrangement uses TRBV11-2 and TRBJ1-1; 7 nucleotides agree with TRBD1. Germline values: CDR1 SGHAT, CDR2 FQNNGV. The CDR3 runs 14 residues. With 3 bases clipped from V and 4 bases from J, the junction kept 5 bases outside the gene matches. The CDR3 sequence is CASSLNRDSTEAFF. CDR3 bases: TGTGCCAGCAGCTTGAACCGGGACAGCACTGAAGCTTTCTTT.

The V gene is TRBV15, the J gene TRBJ2-7; possibly TRBD1 for D (5 bases). Germline V gene lookup returns CDR1 LNHNV and CDR2 YYDKDF (reference sequence). The germline V and J ends were trimmed by 0 bases and 5 bases, with 14 bases remaining between them. The CDR3 runs to 15 residues. DNA for the CDR3: TGTGCCACCAGCAGAGATGGCGCGACAGATGACGAGCAGTACTTC. Translation gives CATSRDGATDDEQYF.

This chain links TRBV6-6 with TRBJ2-7; no reliable D call. From germline, CDR1 is MNHNY and CDR2 SVGAGI (reference sequence). This CDR3 contains 11 residues. The ends were cut back, 8 bases at V and 1 base at J, with 6 bases in the middle. The CDR3 reads CASWGSYEQYF. As DNA, the CDR3 is TGTGCCAGCTGGGGTTCCTACGAGCAGTACTTC.

CDR3 sequence reads: CASSLWDRAYETQYF. The DNA of the CDR3 is TGTGCCAGCAGCTTGTGGGACAGGGCGTATGAGACCCAGTACTTC. V usage is TRBV11-2 and J usage is TRBJ2-5; TRBD1 matches 9 bases. The CDR3 is made up of 15 amino acids. The trim removed 3 bases at V and 5 bases at J, leaving 7 bases unmatched. Germline CDR1 SGHAT, CDR2 FQNNGV.

The chain joins TRBV10-3 to TRBJ1-5, with 7 bases identical to TRBD1. Germline V gene sequence: CDR1 ENHRY, CDR2 SYGVKD. J was trimmed by 7 bases and V by 11 bases; bases with no gene match: 8. The CDR3 runs to 12 residues. The CDR3 spells CASQGGGQPQHF. The CDR3 DNA sequence: TGTGCCTCCCAGGGGGGTGGGCAGCCCCAGCATTTT.

Written as DNA, the CDR3 is TGTGCCAGCAGCGGGACAGGCGGGGAGACCCAGTACTTC. As protein: CASSGTGGETQYF. The chain couples TRBV7-6 to TRBJ2-5; TRBD1 matches 8 bases. Losses at the gene ends were 5 bases for V and 5 bases for J; bases not matched to a gene: 4. The CDR3 sequence is 13 residues long. Germline values: CDR1 SGHVS, CDR2 FNYEAQ.

The chain combines TRBV5-6 with TRBJ1-2; D remains unclear. Between the trimmed V and J ends, which lost 5 bases and 4 bases, there was a span of 12 bases. This CDR3 spans 13 amino acids. Germline CDR1 and CDR2: SGHDT and YYEEEE. CDR3 bases: TGTGCCAGCAGGGCTGACACTGTCTATGGCTACACCTTC. It specifies CASRADTVYGYTF.

In DNA, the CDR3 is TGTGCCAGCAGCTTAGTCAGGGACACTGAAGCTTTCTTT. This translates into CASSLVRDTEAFF. The chain employs TRBV11-2 and TRBJ1-1, with D tentatively TRBD1 (5 bases). V was shortened by 1 base and J by 3 bases, with 6 bases between the two germline ends. CDR3 length: 13 residues. Germline-derived CDR1 and CDR2 are SGHAT and FQNNGV.

The V and J genes are TRBV5-6 and TRBJ2-7; 7 positions agree with TRBD2. CDR3 length: 12 amino acids. CDR1 and CDR2 (germline): SGHDT, YYEEEE. The V gene end was trimmed by 5 bases and the J gene end by 7 bases; junction bases not matched to a gene: 6. The CDR3 protein is CASSRTRYEQYF. As DNA, the CDR3 is TGTGCCAGCAGTCGGACTAGATATGAGCAGTACTTC.

The CDR3 nucleotides are TGTGCCAGCAGCCAAAGGGGAGGGGCCAAACAGCCAGATGAGCAGTTCTTC. It translates to CASSQRGGAKQPDEQFF. The chain is built from TRBV4-2 and TRBJ2-1; 7 nucleotides match TRBD2. Germline loops: CDR1 LGHNA, CDR2 YNFKEQ. This CDR3 comprises 17 residues. The ends lost 2 bases at V and 8 bases at J; junction bases unmatched: 15.